What follows are 9 T cell receptor beta chains derived from one specimen sequenced in a study of T cell responses to AZD1222 COVID-19 vaccine. Repertoires were generated with immunoSEQ multiplex PCR, while TCRdb's copy carries only in-frame clones and drops some. Of roughly 84,000 clones listed, around 90% were seen once; the top ten hold over 1.2%. Here the sequenced sample was peripheral blood, taken on day 0 of AZD1222 vaccination. The receptors here all came from an adult in good health.

This clone was observed a single time. This chain uses TRBV7-8 with TRBJ1-6; D not certain. This CDR3 is built from 12 residues. Trimming stripped 0 bases from V and 10 bases from J, with 4 bases between. The germline V gene has CDR1 SGHVS and CDR2 FQNEAQ. This CDR3 reads CASSLARSPLHF. Here the CDR3 DNA reads TGTGCCAGCAGCTTAGCCCGGTCACCCCTCCACTTT.

J is TRBJ2-3 and V is TRBV24-1; 7 bases are a match to TRBD1. The germline CDR1 and CDR2 sequences are KGHDR and SFDVKD. The CDR3 covers 13 residues. Unmatched junction bases numbered 7, after V lost 4 bases and J lost 10 bases. CDR3 bases: TGTGCCACCAGTGAATGGACAGGCCCCCCGCAGTATTTT. Amino acid sequence: CATSEWTGPPQYF.

This clone has more than one count but fewer than ten. This specimen includes other DNA sequences encoding the same CDR3. The J gene is TRBJ1-2, the V gene TRBV27; the D is unclear. Trimming removed 6 bases at V and 5 bases at J, with 7 bases between. The CDR3 has 11 residues. Germline CDR1 and CDR2: MNHEY and SMNVEV (reference sequence). CDR3 loop: CASSDRYGYTF. In DNA form, the CDR3 reads TGTGCCAGCAGCGACCGGTATGGCTACACCTTC.

V gene TRBV11-1 combines with J gene TRBJ2-1, with 12 bases identical to TRBD2. The J segment lost 5 bases and the V segment lost 5 bases, leaving 4 bases of the junction unmatched. The CDR3 is 15 amino acids. The V gene's germline CDR1 is SGHAT and CDR2 FQDESV (reference sequence). CDR3 in DNA: TGTGCCAGCAGCCCGTGGACTAGCGGGAACAATGAGCAGTTCTTC. Its protein is CASSPWTSGNNEQFF.

This clone was detected a few times. The chain couples TRBV7-2 to TRBJ2-7; 8 positions match TRBD1. V dropped 0 bases and J dropped 6; count of bases not matched to a gene: 16. Germline-derived CDR1 and CDR2 are SGHTA and FQGNSA. The CDR3 is 18 residues long. In nucleotides, the CDR3 is TGTGCCAGCAGCTTAGCGTTTTCCGGACAGGGAAGAAGGAGCGAGCAGTACTTC. Encoded protein: CASSLAFSGQGRRSEQYF.

V is TRBV7-2 and J is TRBJ2-5, with no clear D. This CDR3 is built from 11 residues. Germline CDR1 reads SGHTA; CDR2 reads FQGNSA. The V and J ends lost 1 base and 7 bases respectively, with 4 bases between them. The CDR3 here is CASSLGGTQYF. The DNA of the CDR3 is TGTGCCAGCAGCTTAGGCGGGACCCAGTACTTC.

The chain is built from TRBV18 and TRBJ1-2; unclear D gene. The germline V gene encodes CDR1 KGHSH and CDR2 LQKENI. The CDR3 consists of 15 residues. Trimming stripped 2 bases from V and 3 bases from J, with 13 bases between. Written as DNA, the CDR3 is TGTGCCAGCTCACCAGTCGCGGGGAGGGACTATGGCTACACCTTC. Translated: CASSPVAGRDYGYTF.

The J gene is TRBJ2-4, the V gene TRBV27; D is unclear. This CDR3 comprises 14 residues. The germline CDR1 and CDR2 sequences are MNHEY and SMNVEV (reference sequence). V was shortened by 5 bases and J by 3 bases, with 11 bases between the two germline ends. The CDR3 nucleotides are TGTGCCAGCAGTGGGTTATTGGGCAAAAACATTCAGTACTTC. It codes for CASSGLLGKNIQYF.

This sequence joins TRBV7-2 and TRBJ1-5; tentatively, D is TRBD1 (5 bases). Between the trimmed V and J ends, which lost 5 bases and 2 bases, there was a span of 19 bases. This CDR3 region has 17 residues. Germline V gives CDR1 SGHTA, CDR2 FQGNSA. Here the CDR3 DNA reads TGTGCCAGCAGCCTCCGCCCCTACTCGGGGGGCAATCAGCCCCAGCATTTT. Amino acid sequence: CASSLRPYSGGNQPQHF.